The 5 T cell receptor beta chains below come from one sample, sequenced in a study of control samples from healthy donors and cancer patients. Measured with immunoSEQ multiplex PCR; TCRdb has only the in-frame clones, and not every one. The sample records about 270,000 clones, 82% being singletons. Sequencing was performed on PBMCs. The origin of the receptors is a woman in her fifties or sixties with lung cancer.

This clone was seen only a few times. Other DNA sequences in the same sample also yield this CDR3. This chain uses TRBV5-1 with TRBJ2-1, with 8 bases lining up with TRBD2. The CDR3 is made up of 15 amino acids. V was pared by 0 bases and J by 5 bases, with 4 bases of the junction left unmatched. Looked up from germline, CDR1 is SGHRS and CDR2 is YFSETQ. The CDR3 sequence: CASSLGRGGNNEQFF. In DNA form, the CDR3 reads TGCGCCAGCAGCTTGGGACGGGGGGGAAACAATGAGCAGTTCTTC.

The chain carries TRBV5-4 and TRBJ2-3; D is ambiguous. Germline CDR1 and CDR2: SGHNT and YYREEE (reference sequence). The CDR3 spans 16 residues. V was cut by 0 bases and J by 2 bases, with 13 bases left in between. The CDR3 reads CASSLGLSVITDTQYF. The CDR3 nucleotides are TGTGCCAGCAGCTTGGGGCTATCGGTCATCACAGATACGCAGTATTTT.

The rearrangement joins TRBV9 to TRBJ1-1; D perhaps matches TRBD1 (5 bases). CDR3 length: 13 amino acids. The V gene lost 1 base and the J gene lost 4 bases, with 8 bases spanning the gap. The germline V gene has CDR1 SGDLS and CDR2 YYNGEE. This CDR3 is CASSVSGATEAFF. CDR3 DNA: TGTGCCAGCAGCGTATCCGGGGCCACTGAAGCTTTCTTT.

The V and J genes are TRBV5-1 and TRBJ1-1; 7 positions match TRBD1. Trimming removed 7 bases from V and 0 bases from J; junction bases left unmatched: 15. The germline V gene encodes CDR1 SGHRS and CDR2 YFSETQ. This CDR3 region has 17 residues. The CDR3: CASRQGSAVGLNTEAFF. In DNA, the CDR3 is TGCGCCAGCCGACAGGGATCGGCTGTTGGGTTGAACACTGAAGCTTTCTTT.

The rearrangement uses TRBV14 and TRBJ2-3, with D possibly matching TRBD2 (5 bases). CDR3 length equals 17 residues. Germline CDR1 SGHDN, CDR2 FVKESK. Trimming took 2 bases from V and 3 from J, leaving 18 bases between them. As DNA, the CDR3 is TGTGCCAGCAGCCAATCCAGAGGGCCCAGGTGGACAGATACGCAGTATTTT. Residues: CASSQSRGPRWTDTQYF.